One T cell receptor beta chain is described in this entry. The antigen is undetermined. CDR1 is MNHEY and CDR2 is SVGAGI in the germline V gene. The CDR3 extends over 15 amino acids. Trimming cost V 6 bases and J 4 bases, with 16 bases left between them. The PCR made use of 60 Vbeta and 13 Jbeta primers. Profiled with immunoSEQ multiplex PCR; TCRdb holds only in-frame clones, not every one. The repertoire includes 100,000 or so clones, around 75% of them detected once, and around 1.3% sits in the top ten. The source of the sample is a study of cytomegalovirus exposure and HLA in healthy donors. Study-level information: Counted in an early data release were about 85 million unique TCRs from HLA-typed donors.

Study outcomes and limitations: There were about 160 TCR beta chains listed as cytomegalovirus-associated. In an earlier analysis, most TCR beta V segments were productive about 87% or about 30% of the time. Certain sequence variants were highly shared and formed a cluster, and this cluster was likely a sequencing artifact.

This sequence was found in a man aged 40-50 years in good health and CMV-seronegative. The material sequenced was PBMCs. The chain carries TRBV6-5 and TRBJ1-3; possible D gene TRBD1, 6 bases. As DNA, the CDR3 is TGTGCCAGCAGCCCGGCGGGGGGGACAGGAAACACCATATATTTT. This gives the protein CASSPAGGTGNTIYF.